In this sample, the clone carrying this T cell receptor (beta chain) turned up many times. This entry comes from a study of human T cells and chemical hapten exposure. Methods used by the authors: Samples contained a median of around 89,000 TCRs, with a range of roughly 23,224 to 700,000. TCRdb itself ran the RACE reads through MiXCR, one entry per CDR3 protein. TCRdb, not the authors, supplied the V and J calls. In the table there are 45,000 or so distinct CDR3 sequences, roughly 4.2% of which are singletons. As to time point: healthy volunteer bleed at 2 weeks. Unfractionated whole blood served as the source for total RNA extraction. Sequences were obtained from whole blood. The receptor comes from a human donor in good health. Some clones in this sample may be carry-over from other donors' samples.

CDR3 sequence reads: CSAASGLIVYEQYF. The CDR3 DNA sequence: TGCAGTGCTGCCTCGGGACTTATCGTCTACGAGCAGTACTTC. The rearrangement links TRBV20-1 to TRBJ2-7; perhaps TRBD2 as D (6 bases). This CDR3 contains 14 residues. V lost 5 bases and J lost 3, with 17 bases in between. CDR1 is DFQATT and CDR2 is SNEGSKA in the germline V gene (reference sequence).